The rows below give T cell receptor beta chains drawn from one sample of a study of blood T cell repertoires in COVID-19. Only in-frame clones appear in the TCRdb table, and some are missing; sequencing was by immunoSEQ multiplex PCR. Of fewer than 350,000 clones in the sample, approximately 85% were seen once. The specimen was peripheral blood. These receptors were obtained from a human donor in a cohort sampled during active COVID-19. Both conserved end residues are part of each CDR3. A D gene is named only where the DNA matches it firmly. Size tells how often a clone was seen (once, few, many) or the class of an expanded clone, and some rows leave it out.

clone size: .
J gene: TRBJ1-5
V gene: TRBV5-1
D gene: TRBD1
CDR3 protein: CASSPSTKDRKNQPQHF
CDR3 DNA: TGCGCCAGCAGCCCATCAACGAAGGACAGGAAAAATCAGCCCCAGCATTTT

clone size: .
J gene: TRBJ1-1
V gene: TRBV6-5
D gene: .
CDR3 protein: CASRSWGLEAFF
CDR3 DNA: TGTGCCAGCAGGTCCTGGGGACTTGAAGCTTTCTTT

clone size: .
J gene: TRBJ1-4
V gene: TRBV5-1
D gene: .
CDR3 protein: CASSLEGAGANEKLFF
CDR3 DNA: TGCGCCAGCAGCTTGGAAGGGGCGGGGGCTAATGAAAAACTGTTTTTT

clone size: .
J gene: TRBJ2-7
V gene: TRBV24-1
D gene: .
CDR3 protein: CATSDSGQLYEQYF
CDR3 DNA: TGTGCCACCAGTGATTCTGGACAACTCTACGAGCAGTACTTC

clone size: .
J gene: TRBJ2-3
V gene: TRBV19
D gene: TRBD2
CDR3 protein: CASSAGLAGSVDTQYF
CDR3 DNA: TGTGCCAGTAGTGCAGGACTAGCGGGGTCGGTAGATACGCAGTATTTT

clone size: medium-sized
J gene: TRBJ1-1
V gene: TRBV6-1
D gene: .
CDR3 protein: CASSEAQATEAFF
CDR3 DNA: TGTGCCAGCAGTGAAGCGCAGGCGACTGAAGCTTTCTTT

clone size: .
J gene: TRBJ2-6
V gene: TRBV9
D gene: .
CDR3 protein: CASSTRTDFYSGANVLTF
CDR3 DNA: TGTGCCAGCAGCACCCGGACAGACTTTTACTCTGGGGCCAACGTCCTGACTTTC

clone size: once
J gene: TRBJ1-1
V gene: TRBV2
D gene: .
CDR3 protein: CATSLTEAFF
CDR3 DNA: TGTGCCACTTCCTTAACTGAAGCTTTCTTT

clone size: .
J gene: TRBJ2-1
V gene: TRBV7-3
D gene: TRBD2
CDR3 protein: CASSPRAGGNNEQFF
CDR3 DNA: TGTGCCAGCAGCCCCCGAGCGGGGGGGAACAATGAGCAGTTCTTC

clone size: few
J gene: TRBJ1-3
V gene: TRBV30
D gene: .
CDR3 protein: CAWSVRGSGNTIYF
CDR3 DNA: TGTGCCTGGAGTGTACGAGGGTCTGGAAACACCATATATTTT

clone size: .
J gene: TRBJ1-1
V gene: TRBV10-3
D gene: TRBD1
CDR3 protein: CAIRGTVRNTEAFF
CDR3 DNA: TGTGCCATCAGGGGGACAGTACGGAACACTGAAGCTTTCTTT

clone size: .
J gene: TRBJ1-2
V gene: TRBV30
D gene: .
CDR3 protein: CAWSTVNYGYTF
CDR3 DNA: TGTGCCTGGAGCACAGTAAACTATGGCTACACCTTC

clone size: few
J gene: TRBJ1-5
V gene: TRBV5-6
D gene: .
CDR3 protein: CASSSWGFQPQHF
CDR3 DNA: TGTGCCAGCAGCTCCTGGGGCTTTCAGCCCCAGCATTTT

clone size: .
J gene: TRBJ2-1
V gene: TRBV7-3
D gene: TRBD1
CDR3 protein: CASSRSGGEQFF
CDR3 DNA: TGTGCCAGCAGCAGATCAGGGGGTGAGCAGTTCTTC

clone size: .
J gene: TRBJ2-1
V gene: TRBV19
D gene: TRBD2
CDR3 protein: CASSPRGSGGAFVLYHEQFF
CDR3 DNA: TGTGCCAGTAGCCCCCGGGGGAGCGGGGGGGCCTTTGTGTTATATCATGAGCAGTTCTTC

clone size: .
J gene: TRBJ1-2
V gene: TRBV6-6
D gene: .
CDR3 protein: CASSSSGYTF
CDR3 DNA: TGTGCCAGCAGCTCCAGTGGCTACACCTTC

clone size: .
J gene: TRBJ1-1
V gene: TRBV7-2
D gene: .
CDR3 protein: CASSFSGGNTEAFF
CDR3 DNA: TGTGCCAGCAGCTTTTCCGGAGGAAACACTGAAGCTTTCTTT

clone size: .
J gene: TRBJ2-3
V gene: TRBV9
D gene: TRBD2
CDR3 protein: CASSVDSRGRLSGTQYF
CDR3 DNA: TGTGCCAGCAGCGTTGACTCGCGGGGGAGACTGAGTGGTACGCAGTATTTT

clone size: once
J gene: TRBJ1-2
V gene: TRBV5-4
D gene: TRBD1
CDR3 protein: CASSPPNRGLDYTF
CDR3 DNA: TGTGCCAGCAGCCCACCGAACAGGGGGCTGGACTACACCTTC

clone size: .
J gene: TRBJ1-4
V gene: TRBV19
D gene: .
CDR3 protein: CASSTGNDEKLFF
CDR3 DNA: TGTGCCAGTAGTACGGGGAACGATGAAAAACTGTTTTTT

clone size: .
J gene: TRBJ1-4
V gene: TRBV10-2
D gene: TRBD1
CDR3 protein: CASSEQGNEKLFF
CDR3 DNA: TGCGCCAGCAGTGAACAGGGGAATGAAAAACTGTTTTTT

clone size: .
J gene: TRBJ2-2
V gene: TRBV9
D gene: TRBD1
CDR3 protein: CASSVLAATGAVGELFF
CDR3 DNA: TGTGCCAGCAGCGTATTGGCGGCGACAGGGGCGGTCGGGGAGCTGTTTTTT

clone size: few
J gene: TRBJ1-2
V gene: TRBV30
D gene: TRBD1
CDR3 protein: CAWKYRDRADGYTF
CDR3 DNA: TGTGCCTGGAAGTACCGGGACAGGGCGGATGGCTACACCTTC

clone size: .
J gene: TRBJ2-1
V gene: TRBV27
D gene: .
CDR3 protein: CASSFLGTGYNEQFF
CDR3 DNA: TGTGCCAGCAGTTTTTTGGGGACTGGCTACAATGAGCAGTTCTTC

clone size: .
J gene: TRBJ2-3
V gene: TRBV3-1/TRBV3-2
D gene: .
CDR3 protein: CASSLRGGSSTDTQYF
CDR3 DNA: TGTGCCAGCAGCCTAAGGGGAGGATCTAGCACAGATACGCAGTATTTT

clone size: .
J gene: TRBJ2-7
V gene: TRBV13
D gene: TRBD1
CDR3 protein: CASSLGQVGAYEQYF
CDR3 DNA: TGTGCCAGCAGCCTAGGACAGGTCGGAGCCTACGAGCAGTACTTC

clone size: .
J gene: TRBJ1-2
V gene: TRBV19
D gene: TRBD1
CDR3 protein: CASSNWDRVNGYTF
CDR3 DNA: TGTGCCAGTAGTAATTGGGACAGGGTAAATGGCTACACCTTC

clone size: .
J gene: TRBJ2-5
V gene: TRBV5-1
D gene: TRBD2
CDR3 protein: CASSSGGETQYF
CDR3 DNA: TGCGCCAGCAGCTCCGGGGGGGAGACCCAGTACTTC

clone size: .
J gene: TRBJ1-4
V gene: TRBV6-6
D gene: TRBD1
CDR3 protein: CASSSDRGREKLFF
CDR3 DNA: TGTGCCAGCAGTTCGGACAGGGGGCGAGAAAAACTGTTTTTT